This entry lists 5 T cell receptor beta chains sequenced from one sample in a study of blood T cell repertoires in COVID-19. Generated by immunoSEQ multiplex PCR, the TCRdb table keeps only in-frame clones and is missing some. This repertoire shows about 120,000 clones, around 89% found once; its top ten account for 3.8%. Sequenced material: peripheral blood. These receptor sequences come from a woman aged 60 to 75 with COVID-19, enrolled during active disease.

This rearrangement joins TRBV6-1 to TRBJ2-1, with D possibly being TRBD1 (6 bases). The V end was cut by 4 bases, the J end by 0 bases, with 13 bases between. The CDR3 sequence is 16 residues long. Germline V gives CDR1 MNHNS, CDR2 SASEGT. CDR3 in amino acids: CASSVAGASSYNEQFF. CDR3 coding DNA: TGTGCCAGCAGTGTGGCAGGGGCATCCTCCTACAATGAGCAGTTCTTC.

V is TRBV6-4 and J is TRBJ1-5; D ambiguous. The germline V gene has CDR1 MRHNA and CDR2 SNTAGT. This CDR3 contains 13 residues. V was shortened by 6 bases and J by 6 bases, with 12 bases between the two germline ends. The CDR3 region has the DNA TGTGCCAGCAGCCCGGACCGGGGTCAGCCCCAGCATTTT. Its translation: CASSPDRGQPQHF.

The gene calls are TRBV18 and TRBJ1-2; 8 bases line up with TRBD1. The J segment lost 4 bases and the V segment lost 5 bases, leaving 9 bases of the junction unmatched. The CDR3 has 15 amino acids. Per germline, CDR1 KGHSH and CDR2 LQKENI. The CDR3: CASSFRTGWAYGYTF. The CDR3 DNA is TGTGCCAGCTCATTTCGGACAGGGTGGGCCTATGGCTACACCTTC.

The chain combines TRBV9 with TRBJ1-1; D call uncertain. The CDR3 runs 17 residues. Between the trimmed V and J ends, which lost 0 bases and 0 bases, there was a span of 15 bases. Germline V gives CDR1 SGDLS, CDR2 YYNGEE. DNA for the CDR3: TGTGCCAGCAGCGTAGGTCGGTTGGCAGGATTGAACACTGAAGCTTTCTTT. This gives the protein CASSVGRLAGLNTEAFF.

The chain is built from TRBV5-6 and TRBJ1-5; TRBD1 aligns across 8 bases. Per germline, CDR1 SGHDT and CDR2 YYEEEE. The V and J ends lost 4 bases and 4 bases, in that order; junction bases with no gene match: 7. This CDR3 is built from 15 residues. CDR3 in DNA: TGTGCCAGCAGCACACAGGGGGTGGGGAATCAGCCCCAGCATTTT. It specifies CASSTQGVGNQPQHF.